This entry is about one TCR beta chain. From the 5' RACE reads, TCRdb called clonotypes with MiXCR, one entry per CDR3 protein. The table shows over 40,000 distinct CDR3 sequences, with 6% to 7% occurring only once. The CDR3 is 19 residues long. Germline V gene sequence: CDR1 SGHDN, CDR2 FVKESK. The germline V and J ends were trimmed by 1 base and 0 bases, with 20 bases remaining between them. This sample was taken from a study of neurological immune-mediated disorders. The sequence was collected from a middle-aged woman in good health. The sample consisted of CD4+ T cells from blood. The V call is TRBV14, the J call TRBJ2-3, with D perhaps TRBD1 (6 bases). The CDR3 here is CASSQAQRDTFSSTDTQYF. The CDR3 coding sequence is TGTGCCAGCAGCCAAGCCCAACGGGACACCTTCTCTAGCACAGATACGCAGTATTTT.